The 13 T cell receptor beta chains in this list originate from one sample, sequenced in a study of blood T cell repertoires in COVID-19. The protocol was immunoSEQ multiplex PCR, while the TCRdb copy is restricted to in-frame clones and leaves out a portion. The sample has tens of thousands of clones; around 84% are singletons. The specimen sequenced was peripheral blood. The receptor source for this set is a woman in her 70s in a cohort sampled during active COVID-19.

This chain joins TRBV5-6 and TRBJ2-7; 8 bases are a match to TRBD1. The CDR3 totals 13 residues. Per germline, CDR1 SGHDT and CDR2 YYEEEE. J gave up 5 bases and V 4 bases, and 5 bases lay outside the gene matches. CDR3 amino acids: CASSLAGGNEQYF. In nucleotides, the CDR3 is TGTGCCAGCAGCCTAGCAGGGGGCAACGAGCAGTACTTC. Variable domain in full (rest from reference TRBV5-6 and TRBJ2-7): DAGVTQSPTHLIKTRGQQVTLRCSPKSGHDTVSWYQQALGQGPQFIFQYYEEEERQRGNFPDRFSGHQFPNYSSELNVNALLLGDSALYLCASSLAGGNEQYFGPGTRLTVT.

V is TRBV5-1 and J is TRBJ1-1; D is possibly TRBD1 (5 bases). Germline CDR1 and CDR2: SGHRS and YFSETQ. CDR3 size: 14 residues. Trimming removed 0 bases at V and 6 bases at J, with 12 bases between. CDR3 sequence (DNA): TGCGCCAGCAGCTTGGAGGCGGGGGAGGCTGAAGCTTTCTTT. Translation: CASSLEAGEAEAFF.

The sample holds many counts of this clone. The chain's CDR3 is CASSLRTSGPPGPDTQYF. DNA of the CDR3: TGTGCCAGCAGCTTAAGGACTAGCGGTCCCCCGGGCCCAGATACGCAGTATTTT. J is TRBJ2-3 and V is TRBV5-6, with 10 bases matching TRBD2. This CDR3 comprises 18 residues. Trimming at V came to 2 bases and at J to 4 bases, leaving 13 bases not matched to a gene. Germline V gene data show CDR1 as SGHDT and CDR2 as YYEEEE.

V and J are TRBV4-2 and TRBJ2-2; a possible D gene is TRBD1 (6 bases). Trimming removed 8 bases at V and 3 bases at J, with 13 bases between. The CDR3 covers 14 residues. From germline, CDR1 is LGHNA and CDR2 YNFKEQ. In nucleotides, the CDR3 is TGTGCCAGCGCCGCCGGGACACACACCGGGGAGCTGTTTTTT. It is translated as CASAAGTHTGELFF.

The chain employs TRBV6-6 and TRBJ2-5, with D maybe TRBD1 (6 bases). V lost 5 bases to trimming and J lost 0 bases, with 10 bases between them. Germline values: CDR1 MNHNY, CDR2 SVGAGI (reference sequence). The CDR3 sequence is 14 residues long. CDR3 sequence (DNA): TGTGCCAGCAGTCTCGACAGGTACCAAGAGACCCAGTACTTC. The encoded protein is CASSLDRYQETQYF.

This sequence joins TRBV7-9 and TRBJ2-1; 15 positions match TRBD2. The CDR3 has 19 residues. Unmatched junction bases numbered 5, after V lost 2 bases and J lost 0 bases. Germline-derived CDR1 and CDR2 are SEHNR and FQNEAQ (reference sequence). The CDR3 loop is CASSLLRTSGRGSYNEQFF. The CDR3 nucleotides are TGTGCCAGCAGCTTACTCAGGACTAGCGGGAGGGGCTCCTACAATGAGCAGTTCTTC.

The V call is TRBV19, the J call TRBJ2-7, with D possibly TRBD1 on 6 matching bases. The CDR3 extends over 15 amino acids. V gave up 6 bases and J gave up 2 bases, with 17 bases separating them. Germline values: CDR1 LNHDA, CDR2 SQIVND (reference sequence). Here the CDR3 reads CASSLQGSGPYEQYF. CDR3 coding DNA: TGTGCCAGTAGCTTACAGGGAAGTGGACCCTACGAGCAGTACTTC.

The J gene is TRBJ2-1, the V gene TRBV6-2 or TRBV6-3, with 8 bases aligning to TRBD2. The CDR3 has 13 residues. The germline V gene has CDR1 MNHEY and CDR2 SVGEGT. The V segment lost 9 bases and the J segment 3 bases; nucleotides outside the gene matches: 4. The CDR3 sequence: CASSGTRYNEQFF. Written as DNA, the CDR3 is TGTGCCAGTAGCGGGACACGCTACAATGAGCAGTTCTTC.

V usage is TRBV28 and J usage is TRBJ1-2, with D unresolved. Per germline, CDR1 MDHEN and CDR2 SYDVKM. With 7 bases removed from V and 0 bases from J, the gap between germline ends came to 12 bases. The CDR3 covers 14 residues. The CDR3 bases are TGTGCCAGCAACCCAACTCCCCCTAACTATGGCTACACCTTC. Translation gives CASNPTPPNYGYTF.

As for this clone: Mismatch with germline at one junction end may stem from a read error. Other DNA sequences in the same sample also yield this CDR3. The chain has TRBV12-3 or TRBV12-4 and TRBJ1-2, with a possible D match to TRBD1 (5 bases). There are 12 residues in the CDR3. In nucleotides, the CDR3 is TGTGCCAGCACCCGGGGGAACTACGGCTACACCTTC. It yields the protein CASTRGNYGYTF.

This clone occurred a few times. The chain employs TRBV19 and TRBJ1-5; D remains ambiguous. Germline assignment: CDR1 LNHDA and CDR2 SQIVND (reference sequence). V shed 4 bases and J shed 0 bases, with 10 bases lying between them. The CDR3 runs 15 residues. The CDR3 DNA follows: TGTGCCAGTAGTAATCTCTTCTATAGCAATCAGCCCCAGCATTTT. It encodes CASSNLFYSNQPQHF.

Only a few counts were recorded for this clone. V usage is TRBV5-1 and J usage is TRBJ2-2; 11 nucleotides align to TRBD2. CDR1 and CDR2 (germline): SGHRS, YFSETQ. V shed 4 bases, J shed 5 bases, and the junction held 10 bases outside the gene matches. CDR3 size: 17 residues. The CDR3 reads CASSPLAGGPGTGELFF. CDR3 in DNA: TGCGCCAGCAGCCCATTAGCGGGAGGGCCGGGGACCGGGGAGCTGTTTTTT.

The V and J genes are TRBV28 and TRBJ1-1, with 7 bases lining up with TRBD1. The germline gives CDR1 MDHEN, CDR2 SYDVKM. V lost 5 bases and J lost 0; bases outside the gene matches: 12. This CDR3 spans 17 amino acids. CDR3 sequence reads: CASSPESQGIMNTEAFF. In DNA, the CDR3 is TGTGCCAGCAGTCCGGAATCACAGGGGATAATGAACACTGAAGCTTTCTTT. The variable domain in full, completed from reference TRBV28 and TRBJ1-1, reads DVKVTQSSRYLVKRTGEKVFLECVQDMDHENMFWYRQDPGLGLRLIYFSYDVKMKEKGDIPEGYSVSREKKERFSLILESASTNQTSMYLCASSPESQGIMNTEAFFGQGTRLTVV.